This T cell receptor beta chain was sequenced during a study of blood T cell repertoires in COVID-19. Overall study: Donors in the United States, Italy and Spain gave samples during acute or convalescent COVID-19.

Here immunoSEQ multiplex PCR was the method, and the copy in TCRdb shows in-frame clones only, minus some. The table shows approximately 82,000 clones, with about 92% occurring only once. The receptor was derived from a woman aged 55-69 years with active COVID-19. Sample: peripheral blood.

The CDR3 coding sequence is TGCGCCAGCAGCTTCGGACTAGCGGGGGGGCCCGGCACAGATACGCAGTATTTT. Its translation is CASSFGLAGGPGTDTQYF. V is TRBV5-1 and J is TRBJ2-3, with 15 nucleotides matching TRBD2. There are 18 residues in the CDR3. The germline gives CDR1 SGHRS, CDR2 YFSETQ. V was pared by 2 bases and J by 1 base, with 5 bases of the junction left unmatched.